The rows below give T cell receptor beta chains drawn from one sample of a study of T-cell reconstitution after alpha-beta-depleted transplantation in children. TCRdb fed the PCR reads into MiXCR, producing one record per CDR3 protein. The sample lists about 600,000 distinct CDR3 sequences, roughly 23% occurring once. The sequencing used PBMCs, mostly from graft donor cells, collected 360 days after TCRalphabeta/CD19-depleted stem cell transplant. The receptor set was obtained from a boy less than two years old who had a stem cell transplant for acute myeloid leukemia, so the T cells may come from the graft donor. CDR3s include the opening cysteine and the closing phenylalanine or tryptophan. D genes are given only for firm matches. Size is stated for part of the rows, as once, few or many counts, or as a class when the clone is expanded.

V gene: TRBV20-1; D gene: .; J gene: TRBJ1-1; clone size: .; CDR3 protein: CSARGRETANTEAFF; CDR3 DNA: TGCAGTGCTAGGGGGCGCGAAACCGCGAACACTGAAGCTTTCTTT
V gene: TRBV27; D gene: .; J gene: TRBJ1-1; clone size: few; CDR3 protein: CASRETANTEAFF; CDR3 DNA: TGTGCCAGCAGGGAGACAGCAAACACTGAAGCTTTCTTT
V gene: TRBV20-1; D gene: TRBD1; J gene: TRBJ2-2; clone size: few; CDR3 protein: CSARNRGPGELFF; CDR3 DNA: TGCAGTGCTAGGAACAGGGGGCCCGGGGAGCTGTTTTTT
V gene: TRBV3-1; D gene: .; J gene: TRBJ2-7; clone size: .; CDR3 protein: CASSLGSEEQYF; CDR3 DNA: TGTGCCAGCAGTCTAGGGAGTGAAGAGCAGTACTTC
V gene: TRBV4-1; D gene: TRBD1; J gene: TRBJ1-1; clone size: .; CDR3 protein: CASSQGTGVMNTEAFF; CDR3 DNA: TGCGCCAGCAGCCAAGGGACAGGGGTTATGAACACTGAAGCTTTCTTT
V gene: TRBV20-1; D gene: .; J gene: TRBJ2-1; clone size: few; CDR3 protein: CSAREAQYNEQFF; CDR3 DNA: TGCAGTGCTAGAGAGGCACAGTACAATGAGCAGTTCTTC
V gene: TRBV11-2; D gene: TRBD2; J gene: TRBJ2-4; clone size: .; CDR3 protein: CASSPPLGLAGLAKNIQYF; CDR3 DNA: TGTGCCAGCAGCCCCCCCTTGGGACTAGCGGGGCTAGCCAAAAACATTCAGTACTTC
V gene: TRBV19; D gene: .; J gene: TRBJ1-2; clone size: few; CDR3 protein: CATGTEGYGYTF; CDR3 DNA: TGTGCCACCGGGACGGAGGGCTATGGCTACACCTTC
V gene: TRBV12-3/TRBV12-4; D gene: .; J gene: TRBJ2-7; clone size: .; CDR3 protein: CASSRHVYEQYF; CDR3 DNA: TGTGCCAGCAGCAGACACGTATACGAGCAGTACTTC
V gene: TRBV7-2; D gene: .; J gene: TRBJ2-5; clone size: few; CDR3 protein: CASTRQSKETQYF; CDR3 DNA: TGTGCCAGCACCCGACAGAGTAAAGAGACCCAGTACTTC
V gene: TRBV12-3/TRBV12-4; D gene: .; J gene: TRBJ1-5; clone size: many; CDR3 protein: CASGYVGNQPQHF; CDR3 DNA: TGTGCCAGCGGGTATGTGGGCAATCAGCCCCAGCATTTT
V gene: TRBV20-1; D gene: .; J gene: TRBJ2-3; clone size: many; CDR3 protein: CSAQGWGTDTQYF; CDR3 DNA: TGCAGCGCACAGGGATGGGGCACAGATACGCAGTATTTT
V gene: TRBV12-3/TRBV12-4; D gene: .; J gene: TRBJ2-1; clone size: few; CDR3 protein: CASSPPDLRNEQFF; CDR3 DNA: TGTGCCAGCAGTCCCCCGGACCTACGCAATGAGCAGTTCTTC
V gene: TRBV7-2; D gene: TRBD2; J gene: TRBJ2-1; clone size: many; CDR3 protein: CASSLSGGLYNEQFF; CDR3 DNA: TGTGCCAGCAGCTTGAGCGGGGGCCTCTACAATGAGCAGTTCTTC
V gene: TRBV7-2; D gene: TRBD1; J gene: TRBJ1-2; clone size: many; CDR3 protein: CASNGQGPSYGYTF; CDR3 DNA: TGTGCCAGCAACGGACAGGGCCCGAGCTATGGCTACACCTTC
V gene: TRBV29-1; D gene: .; J gene: TRBJ1-2; clone size: few; CDR3 protein: CSVAGPAGLDYGYTF; CDR3 DNA: TGCAGCGTTGCGGGGCCAGCGGGCTTGGACTATGGCTACACCTTC
V gene: TRBV15; D gene: .; J gene: TRBJ2-5; clone size: few; CDR3 protein: CATSRGRAAPQETQYF; CDR3 DNA: TGTGCCACCAGCAGAGGGAGGGCCGCTCCCCAAGAGACCCAGTACTTC
V gene: TRBV6-1; D gene: .; J gene: TRBJ1-2; clone size: many; CDR3 protein: CASSPSRSYGYTF; CDR3 DNA: TGTGCCAGCAGTCCATCCCGGAGCTATGGCTACACCTTC
V gene: TRBV7-9; D gene: .; J gene: TRBJ2-2; clone size: .; CDR3 protein: CARDGYTGELFF; CDR3 DNA: TGTGCCAGGGACGGCTACACCGGGGAGCTGTTTTTT
V gene: TRBV6-2/TRBV6-3; D gene: .; J gene: TRBJ2-5; clone size: .; CDR3 protein: CASSYWNSGETQYF; CDR3 DNA: TGTGCCAGCAGTTACTGGAACAGCGGAGAGACCCAGTACTTC
V gene: TRBV20-1; D gene: .; J gene: TRBJ2-1; clone size: .; CDR3 protein: CSARSRAGQINEQFF; CDR3 DNA: TGCAGTGCTAGATCTAGGGCTGGGCAGATTAATGAGCAGTTCTTC
V gene: TRBV7-2; D gene: .; J gene: TRBJ2-7; clone size: few; CDR3 protein: CASSLVGAASEQYF; CDR3 DNA: TGTGCCAGCAGCTTAGTCGGGGCCGCAAGCGAGCAGTACTTC
V gene: TRBV24-1; D gene: TRBD1; J gene: TRBJ1-6; clone size: .; CDR3 protein: CATTLMARGNSPLHF; CDR3 DNA: TGTGCCACCACCCTGATGGCCAGGGGGAATTCACCCCTCCACTTT
V gene: TRBV4-3; D gene: TRBD1; J gene: TRBJ2-1; clone size: many; CDR3 protein: CASSQDTGAVGNEQFF; CDR3 DNA: TGCGCCAGCAGCCAAGATACAGGGGCGGTAGGTAATGAGCAGTTCTTC